This note documents a single TCR beta chain sequence. The specificity of this receptor is unknown. One base away there is no much larger clone; base qualities are not given. The data derive from a study of early T cells in non-severe SARS-CoV-2 infection (dated by TCRdb to 2020 to 2022). Context from the whole study: Because TCR sequencing relied on bulk RNA taken from unsorted whole blood, pairing of alpha and beta chains was not possible. What the study reported, not specific to this receptor: VDJdb matching was skewed toward anti-spike CD8 responses and likely underestimated virus-specific expansions, missing private and CD4 specificities.

Set within a cohort of healthcare workers in London, UK, this nested case-control study involved weekly PCR testing of nasopharyngeal swabs along with blood sampling. Healthcare workers were enrolled in the week of the UK lockdown, from 23 to 31 March 2020, and were followed every week for up to about 15 weeks. Relative to germline, V is missing 5 bases and J is missing 10 bases, with 11 bases of the junction outside any gene match. The CDR3 covers 14 residues, taking in both the cysteine and the phenylalanine. Just the 42-base CDR3 DNA is kept, in frame starting at base 1. CDR1 and CDR2 were assigned from the germline V gene as SQVTM and ANQGSEA. Libraries were prepared through 5' RACE. The data were produced on a NextSeq 500. The TCR library protocol attached unique molecular identifiers to individual cDNA molecules to correct for sequencing error and PCR bias. Both TCR alpha and beta chains were sequenced, and tight co-correlation was observed between alpha and beta sequence abundances in each sample. In the source study's methods: Decombinator V4 was used to annotate TCR sequences for V gene, J gene and CDR3. Expanded TCRs were defined as changing significantly between any two time points under a Poisson model with p below 0.0001. TCR abundances were normalised to the total number of TCRs sequenced per sample and expressed as counts per million. MAIT TCRs were defined by TRAV1-2 paired with TRAJ12, TRAJ20 or TRAJ33, and iNKT TCRs by TRAV10 paired with TRAJ18. A search of VDJdb, accessed on 1 November 2021, was run for TCRs annotated to CMV, EBV and SARS-CoV-2, with TCRs annotated for multiple antigens excluded. TCRdb trimmed the raw reads at Q25, called clones with MiXCR and kept productive beta chains. Rows are unified per CDR3 protein, each entry keeping the most common DNA and genes. These V and J calls derive from TCRdb rather than the authors' analysis. Present in this sample are tens of thousands of distinct CDR3 sequences, approximately 13% of which were seen just once. The ten biggest clones cover under 4% of the sample.

The receptor was derived from an adult who was a healthcare worker with PCR-confirmed SARS-CoV-2 infection or an uninfected control (not recorded which). The rearrangement joined TRBV29-1 to TRBJ2-1, with 10 bases matching TRBD2. Source material: whole blood. The DNA is as follows: TGCAGCGTTAAGCGGGAGGGTCCGGTCGGGGAGCAGTTCTTC. Translated, it reads CSVKREGPVGEQFF.